The next 5 T cell receptor beta chains were all read from a single sample in a study of T cell responses to AZD1222 COVID-19 vaccine. Assay used: immunoSEQ multiplex PCR; TCRdb lists only in-frame clones, some missing. Of about 160,000 clones listed, around 92% are singletons. This specimen consisted of peripheral blood, obtained 28 days after the second AZD1222 dose. Every receptor here comes from an adult who received the AZD1222 COVID-19 vaccine.

The rearrangement links TRBV11-3 to TRBJ1-5; D is undetermined. The CDR3 length is 15 residues. In germline, CDR1 is SGHNT, CDR2 YENEEA. V shed 7 bases and J shed 8 bases, with 21 bases lying between them. The CDR3 nucleotides read TGTGCCAGCACCATAGATTCCCCTGGGAGTGAGCCCCAGCATTTT. Its translation: CASTIDSPGSEPQHF.

The V call is TRBV21-1, the J call TRBJ2-7. TRBV21-1 is a documented pseudogene. The CDR3 sequence is 16 residues long. The CDR3 DNA is TGTGCCAGCAGCAAAGAACGAGCAGGGAGCTCCTACGAGCAGTACTTC. This encodes CASSKERAGSSYEQYF.

The chain combines TRBV18 with TRBJ2-6; D remains unclear. CDR1 and CDR2 (germline): KGHSH, LQKENI. This CDR3 is 16 amino acids long. V lost 1 base, J lost 0 bases, and 7 bases lay in between. The CDR3 region has the DNA TGTGCCAGCTCACCACAAGAGGTCTCTGGGGCCAACGTCCTGACTTTC. Translating it yields CASSPQEVSGANVLTF.

This chain joins TRBV4-2 and TRBJ1-1; perhaps TRBD1 as D (5 bases). Trimming shortened V by 7 bases and J by 1 base, and 13 bases separated the two germline ends. CDR3 size: 14 residues. In germline, CDR1 is LGHNA, CDR2 YNFKEQ. CDR3 region: CASNRNGQNTEAFF. DNA of the CDR3: TGTGCCAGCAACCGGAACGGACAGAACACTGAAGCTTTCTTT.

This chain joins TRBV18 and TRBJ2-1; D remains unclear. This CDR3 region has 13 residues. V was cut by 3 bases and J by 3 bases, with 6 bases left in between. Per germline, CDR1 KGHSH and CDR2 LQKENI. The CDR3 spells CASSPLNYNEQFF. The DNA for the CDR3 is TGTGCCAGCTCACCGCTAAACTACAATGAGCAGTTCTTC. The full variable domain, completed using reference TRBV18 and TRBJ2-1, is NAGVMQNPRHLVRRRGQEARLRCSPMKGHSHVYWYRQLPEEGLKFMVYLQKENIIDESGMPKERFSAEFPKEGPSILRIQQVVRGDSAAYFCASSPLNYNEQFFGPGTRLTVL.